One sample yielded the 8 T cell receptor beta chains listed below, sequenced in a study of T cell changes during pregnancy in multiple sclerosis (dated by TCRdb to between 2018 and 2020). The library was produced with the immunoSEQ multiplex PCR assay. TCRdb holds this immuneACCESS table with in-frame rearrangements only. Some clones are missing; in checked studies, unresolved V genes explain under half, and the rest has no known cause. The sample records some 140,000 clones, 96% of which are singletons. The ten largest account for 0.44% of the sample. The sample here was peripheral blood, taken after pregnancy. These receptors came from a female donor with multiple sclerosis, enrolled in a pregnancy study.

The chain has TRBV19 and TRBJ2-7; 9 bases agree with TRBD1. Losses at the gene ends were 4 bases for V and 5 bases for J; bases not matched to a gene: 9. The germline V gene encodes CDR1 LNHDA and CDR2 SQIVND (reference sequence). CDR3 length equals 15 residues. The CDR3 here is CASSTRQGGVHEQYF. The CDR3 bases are TGTGCCAGTAGTACAAGACAGGGGGGTGTCCACGAGCAGTACTTC.

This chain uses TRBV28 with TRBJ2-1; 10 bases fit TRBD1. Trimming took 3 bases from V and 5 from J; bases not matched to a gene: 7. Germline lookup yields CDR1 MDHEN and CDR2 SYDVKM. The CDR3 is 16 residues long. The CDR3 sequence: CASSFLDRGDHNEQFF. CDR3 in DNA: TGTGCCAGCAGTTTTTTGGACAGGGGGGACCACAATGAGCAGTTCTTC.

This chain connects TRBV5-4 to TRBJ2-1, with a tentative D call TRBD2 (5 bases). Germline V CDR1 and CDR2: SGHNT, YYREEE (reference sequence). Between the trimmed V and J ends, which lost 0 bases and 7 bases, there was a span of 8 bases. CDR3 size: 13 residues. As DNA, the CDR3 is TGTGCCAGCAGCTTGGTTCCGGGAAATGAGCAGTTCTTC. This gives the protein CASSLVPGNEQFF.

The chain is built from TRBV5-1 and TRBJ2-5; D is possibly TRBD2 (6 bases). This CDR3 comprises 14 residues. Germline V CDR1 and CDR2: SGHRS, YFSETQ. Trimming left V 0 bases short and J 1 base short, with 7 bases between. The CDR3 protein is CASSLGLGQETQYF. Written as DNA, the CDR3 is TGCGCCAGCAGCTTGGGACTAGGCCAAGAGACCCAGTACTTC.

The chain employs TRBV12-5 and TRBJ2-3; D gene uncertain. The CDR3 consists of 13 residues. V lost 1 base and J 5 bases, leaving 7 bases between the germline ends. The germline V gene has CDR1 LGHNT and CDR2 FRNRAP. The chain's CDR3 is CASGLAPGDTQYF. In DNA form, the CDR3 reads TGTGCTAGTGGTTTGGCCCCGGGAGATACGCAGTATTTT.

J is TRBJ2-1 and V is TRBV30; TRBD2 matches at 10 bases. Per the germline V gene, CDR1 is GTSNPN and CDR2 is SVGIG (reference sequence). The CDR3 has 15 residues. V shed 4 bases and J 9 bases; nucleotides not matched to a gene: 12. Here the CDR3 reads CAWKVSGRALVEQFF. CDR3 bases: TGTGCCTGGAAAGTAAGCGGGAGGGCCCTCGTTGAGCAGTTCTTC.

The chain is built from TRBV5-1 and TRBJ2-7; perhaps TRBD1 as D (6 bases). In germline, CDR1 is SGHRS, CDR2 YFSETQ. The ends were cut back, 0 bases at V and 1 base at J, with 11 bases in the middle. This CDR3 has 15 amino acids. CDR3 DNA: TGCGCCAGCAGCTTGGTTCAGGGGAGATCCTACGAGCAGTACTTC. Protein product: CASSLVQGRSYEQYF.

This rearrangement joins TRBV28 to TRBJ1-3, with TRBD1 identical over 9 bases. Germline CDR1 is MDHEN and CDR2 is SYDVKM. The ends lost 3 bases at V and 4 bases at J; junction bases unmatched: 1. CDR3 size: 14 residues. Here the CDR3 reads CASSFGTGGNTIYF. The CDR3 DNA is TGTGCCAGCAGTTTCGGGACAGGGGGAAACACCATATATTTT.